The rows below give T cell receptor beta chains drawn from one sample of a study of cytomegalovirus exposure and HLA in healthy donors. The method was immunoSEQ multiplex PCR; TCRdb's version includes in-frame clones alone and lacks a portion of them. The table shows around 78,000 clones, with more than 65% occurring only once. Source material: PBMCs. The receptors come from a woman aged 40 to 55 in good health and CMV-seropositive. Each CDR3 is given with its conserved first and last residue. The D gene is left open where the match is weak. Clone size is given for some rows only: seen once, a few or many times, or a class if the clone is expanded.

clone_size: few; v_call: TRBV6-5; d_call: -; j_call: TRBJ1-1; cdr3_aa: CASIDREAFF; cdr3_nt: TGTGCCAGCATCGACAGGGAAGCTTTCTTT
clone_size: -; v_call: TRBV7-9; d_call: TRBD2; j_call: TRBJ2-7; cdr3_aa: CASSPRLAGGYEQYF; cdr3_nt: TGTGCCAGCAGCCCCCGACTAGCGGGAGGCTACGAGCAGTACTTC
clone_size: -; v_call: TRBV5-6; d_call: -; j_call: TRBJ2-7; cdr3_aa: CASSLRQALYEQYF; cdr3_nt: TGTGCCAGCAGCTTGCGACAGGCCTTATACGAGCAGTACTTC
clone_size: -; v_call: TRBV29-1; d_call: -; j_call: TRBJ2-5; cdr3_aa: CSVRIRIQETQYF; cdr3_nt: TGCAGCGTCAGGATACGGATCCAAGAGACCCAGTACTTC
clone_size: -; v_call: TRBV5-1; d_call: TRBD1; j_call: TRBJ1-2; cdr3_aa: CASRVQGADYGYTF; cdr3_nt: TGCGCCAGCAGAGTACAGGGGGCTGACTATGGCTACACCTTC
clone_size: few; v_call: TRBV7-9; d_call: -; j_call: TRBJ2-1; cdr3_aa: CASSPPLRLASYNEQFF; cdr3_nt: TGTGCCAGCAGCCCTCCCCTCCGGCTAGCCTCCTACAATGAGCAGTTCTTC
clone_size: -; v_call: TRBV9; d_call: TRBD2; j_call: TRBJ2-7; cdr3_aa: CASSGAGLVSEQYF; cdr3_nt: TGTGCCAGCAGCGGAGCGGGACTTGTCTCCGAGCAGTACTTC
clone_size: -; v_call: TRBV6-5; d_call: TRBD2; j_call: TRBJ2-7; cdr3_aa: CASSRPGLAGYEQYF; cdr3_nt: TGTGCCAGCAGTCGACCGGGACTAGCGGGGTACGAGCAGTACTTC
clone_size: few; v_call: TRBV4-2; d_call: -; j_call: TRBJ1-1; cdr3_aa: CASSQDGRGRTEAFF; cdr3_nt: TGTGCCAGCAGCCAAGATGGCAGGGGCCGAACTGAAGCTTTCTTT
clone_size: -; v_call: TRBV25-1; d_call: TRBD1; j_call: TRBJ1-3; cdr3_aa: CASRPTGQSSSGNTIYF; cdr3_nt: TGTGCCAGCAGACCCACGGGACAGTCAAGCTCTGGAAACACCATATATTTT
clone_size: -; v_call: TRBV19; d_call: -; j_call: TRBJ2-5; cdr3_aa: CASSGGGKETQYF; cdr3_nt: TGTGCCAGTAGTGGGGGCGGCAAAGAGACCCAGTACTTC
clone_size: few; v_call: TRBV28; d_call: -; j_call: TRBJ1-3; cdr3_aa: CASRRLGTSGNTIYF; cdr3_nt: TGTGCCAGCAGACGACTCGGGACTTCCGGAAACACCATATATTTT
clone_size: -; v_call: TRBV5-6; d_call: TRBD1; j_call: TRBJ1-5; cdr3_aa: CASSLGGQGRRGNQPQHF; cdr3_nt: TGTGCCAGCAGCTTGGGGGGACAGGGGAGGAGGGGCAATCAGCCCCAGCATTTT
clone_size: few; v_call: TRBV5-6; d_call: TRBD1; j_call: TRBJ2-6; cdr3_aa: CASSLGTGPRSGANVLTF; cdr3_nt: TGTGCCAGCAGCTTGGGGACAGGGCCTCGCTCTGGGGCCAACGTCCTGACTTTC
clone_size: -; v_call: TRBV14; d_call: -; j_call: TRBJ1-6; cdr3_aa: CASSRGQPYNSPLHF; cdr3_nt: TGTGCCAGCAGCCGAGGACAGCCCTATAATTCACCCCTCCACTTT
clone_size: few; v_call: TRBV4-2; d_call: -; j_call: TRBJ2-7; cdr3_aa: CASSQEYTSYEQYF; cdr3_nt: TGTGCCAGCAGCCAAGAGTACACGTCCTACGAGCAGTACTTC
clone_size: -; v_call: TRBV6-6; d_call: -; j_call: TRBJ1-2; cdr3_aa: CASSSNTDRLNGYTF; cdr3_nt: TGTGCCAGCAGTTCCAACACTGACAGACTCAACGGCTACACCTTC
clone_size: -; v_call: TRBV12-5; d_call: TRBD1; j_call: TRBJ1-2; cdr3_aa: CASGLTGGFGGYTF; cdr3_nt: TGTGCTAGTGGTTTGACAGGGGGTTTCGGCGGCTACACCTTC
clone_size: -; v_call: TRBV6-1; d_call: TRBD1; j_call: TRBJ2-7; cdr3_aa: CASSPGQGLYEQYF; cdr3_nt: TGTGCCAGCAGTCCAGGACAGGGCCTGTACGAGCAGTACTTC
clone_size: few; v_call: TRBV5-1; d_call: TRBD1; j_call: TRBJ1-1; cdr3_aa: CASSLSGTGASNTEAFF; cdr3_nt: TGCGCCAGCAGCTTGTCGGGGACAGGGGCCTCGAACACTGAAGCTTTCTTT
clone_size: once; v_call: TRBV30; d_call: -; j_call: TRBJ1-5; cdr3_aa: CAWNAGDNQPQHF; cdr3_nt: TGTGCCTGGAACGCAGGGGATAATCAGCCCCAGCATTTT
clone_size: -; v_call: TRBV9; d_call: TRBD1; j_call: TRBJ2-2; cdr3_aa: CASSGAGTVITGELFF; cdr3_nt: TGTGCCAGCAGCGGGGCCGGGACAGTCATCACCGGGGAGCTGTTTTTT
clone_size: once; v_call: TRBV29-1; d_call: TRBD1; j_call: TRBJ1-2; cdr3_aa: CSALSGTGYGYTF; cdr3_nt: TGCAGCGCCCTATCCGGGACAGGGTATGGCTACACCTTC
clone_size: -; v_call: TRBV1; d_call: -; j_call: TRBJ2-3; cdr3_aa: CTSSQIGGVAADTQYF; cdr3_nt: TGCACCAGCAGCCAGATCGGCGGGGTTGCCGCAGATACGCAGTATTTT
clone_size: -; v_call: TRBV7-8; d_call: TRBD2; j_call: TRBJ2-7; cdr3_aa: CASSLRLAGEEQYF; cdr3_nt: TGTGCCAGCAGCCTACGACTAGCGGGCGAGGAGCAGTACTTC
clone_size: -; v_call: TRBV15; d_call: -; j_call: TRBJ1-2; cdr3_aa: CATSNDQGLVYGYTF; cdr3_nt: TGTGCCACCAGCAACGATCAGGGTCTGGTCTATGGCTACACCTTC
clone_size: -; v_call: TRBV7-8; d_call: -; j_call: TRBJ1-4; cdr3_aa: CASSPPAGRNEKLFF; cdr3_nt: TGTGCCAGCAGCCCCCCGGCGGGGAGAAATGAAAAACTGTTTTTT
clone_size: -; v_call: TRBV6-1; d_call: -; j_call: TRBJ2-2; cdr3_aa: CASSEVRSTGELFF; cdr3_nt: TGTGCCAGCAGTGAAGTCCGGAGCACCGGGGAGCTGTTTTTT
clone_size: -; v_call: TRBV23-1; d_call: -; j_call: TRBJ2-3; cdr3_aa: CASSQSARVSLKDTQYF; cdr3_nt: TGCGCCAGCAGTCAGAGTGCCCGGGTCTCCTTGAAAGATACGCAGTATTTT
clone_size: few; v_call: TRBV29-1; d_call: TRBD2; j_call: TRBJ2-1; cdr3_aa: CSVEESPSGRGDEQFF; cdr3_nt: TGCAGCGTTGAAGAGTCTCCTAGCGGGAGAGGCGATGAGCAGTTCTTC
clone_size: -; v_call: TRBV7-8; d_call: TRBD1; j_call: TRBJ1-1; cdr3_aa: CASSPTGATEAFF; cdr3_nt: TGTGCCAGCAGTCCAACAGGGGCGACTGAAGCTTTCTTT
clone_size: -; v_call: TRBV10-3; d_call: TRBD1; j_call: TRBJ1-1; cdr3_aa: CAISESIGTGEAFF; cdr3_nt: TGTGCCATCAGTGAGTCGATCGGGACAGGTGAAGCTTTCTTT
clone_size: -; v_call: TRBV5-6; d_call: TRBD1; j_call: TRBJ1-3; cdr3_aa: CASSPKTGANTIYF; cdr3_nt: TGTGCCAGCAGCCCAAAGACAGGGGCAAACACCATATATTTT
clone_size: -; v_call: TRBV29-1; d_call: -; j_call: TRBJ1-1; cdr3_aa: CSVRGMNTEAFF; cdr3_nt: TGCAGCGTTCGGGGGATGAACACTGAAGCTTTCTTT
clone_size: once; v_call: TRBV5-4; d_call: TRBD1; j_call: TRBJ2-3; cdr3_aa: CASSLAPGQDRTDTQYF; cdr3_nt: TGTGCCAGCAGCTTGGCACCGGGACAGGACCGCACAGATACGCAGTATTTT
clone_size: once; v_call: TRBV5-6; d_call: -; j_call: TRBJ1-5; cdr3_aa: CASSSTGWTSNQPQHF; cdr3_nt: TGTGCCAGCAGCTCAACAGGGTGGACTAGCAATCAGCCCCAGCATTTT
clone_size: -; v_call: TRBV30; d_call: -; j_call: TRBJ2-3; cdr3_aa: CAWSAGSTDTQYF; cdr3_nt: TGTGCCTGGAGTGCAGGCAGCACAGATACGCAGTATTTT
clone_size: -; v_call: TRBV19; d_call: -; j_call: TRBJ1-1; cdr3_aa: CASKETVNTEAFF; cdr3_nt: TGTGCCAGTAAAGAGACAGTGAACACTGAAGCTTTCTTT
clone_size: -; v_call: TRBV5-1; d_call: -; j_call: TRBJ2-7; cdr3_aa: CASSLAPGEPYEQYF; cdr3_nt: TGCGCCAGCAGCTTGGCCCCGGGGGAACCCTACGAGCAGTACTTC
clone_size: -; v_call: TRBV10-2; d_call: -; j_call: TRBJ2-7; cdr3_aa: CASSAVRSHEQYF; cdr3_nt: TGCGCCAGCAGTGCCGTGAGGTCCCACGAGCAGTACTTC
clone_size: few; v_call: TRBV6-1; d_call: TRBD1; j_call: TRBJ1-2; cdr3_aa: CASSTTGSGGYTF; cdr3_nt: TGTGCCAGCAGCACGACAGGGAGCGGTGGCTACACCTTC
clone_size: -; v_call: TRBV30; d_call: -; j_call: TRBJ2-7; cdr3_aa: CAWNGGINEQYF; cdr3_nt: TGTGCCTGGAACGGAGGGATCAACGAGCAGTACTTC